These 26 T cell receptor beta chains were all obtained from the same sample, sequenced in a study of graft-versus-host responses after intestinal transplantation. TCRdb's copy holds only in-frame clones and misses some; the assay was immunoSEQ multiplex PCR. The repertoire holds about 61,000 clones, with approximately 94% as singletons. These receptors have no known antigen. The source was unstimulated CD4+ T cells sorted from spleen or lymph node cells, collected before transplant. These receptors were taken from a human donor who was the organ donor for an intestinal transplant.

J is TRBJ2-3 and V is TRBV10-3; D may correspond to TRBD1 or TRBD2 (5 bases each). V was shortened by 6 bases and J by 2 bases, with 18 bases between the two germline ends. This CDR3 is 16 amino acids long. Germline V gene lookup returns CDR1 ENHRY and CDR2 SYGVKD. CDR3 residues: CAIRRDPGPPTDTQYF. In nucleotides, the CDR3 is TGTGCCATCAGAAGGGACCCAGGGCCCCCCACAGATACGCAGTATTTT.

The V and J genes are TRBV25-1 and TRBJ1-4; D unclear. The V end was cut by 5 bases, the J end by 7 bases, with 11 bases between. There are 13 residues in the CDR3. Germline lookup yields CDR1 MGHDK and CDR2 SYGVNS. DNA of the CDR3: TGTGCCAGCAGTCGCTCGACGGGTGAAAAACTGTTTTTT. This gives the protein CASSRSTGEKLFF.

CDR3 nucleotides: TGTGCCAGCGAAGAAGAACTACAGGCAGGCTACACCTTC. Translation: CASEEELQAGYTF. The chain joins TRBV2 to TRBJ1-2, with D perhaps matching TRBD1 (5 bases). Germline V gives CDR1 SNHLY, CDR2 FYNNEI. Trimming cost V 8 bases and J 8 bases, with 18 bases left between them. The CDR3 consists of 13 residues.

The rearrangement uses TRBV7-6 and TRBJ1-1; D call uncertain. This CDR3 contains 15 residues. Trimming pared 4 bases from V and 2 bases from J, leaving 14 bases between. CDR1 SGHVS and CDR2 FNYEAQ come from the germline V gene. This CDR3 reads CASSSIPGSNTEAFF. The CDR3 DNA follows: TGTGCCAGCAGCTCGATCCCGGGAAGTAACACTGAAGCTTTCTTT.

The genes are TRBV7-2 and TRBJ1-3; D uncertain. V lost 1 base, J lost 9 bases, and 19 bases lay in between. The CDR3 runs 16 residues. Germline CDR1 is SGHTA and CDR2 is FQGNSA. The CDR3 sequence is CASSLGLGSPSSTIYF. Here the CDR3 DNA reads TGTGCCAGCAGCTTAGGTTTAGGGTCTCCATCAAGCACCATATATTTT. The full variable domain, its missing parts supplied by reference TRBV7-2 and TRBJ1-3, is GAGVSQSPSNKVTEKGKDVELRCDPISGHTALYWYRQSLGQGLEFLIYFQGNSAPDKSGLPSDRFSAERTGGSVSTLTIQRTQQEDSAVYLCASSLGLGSPSSTIYFGEGSWLTVV.

The chain recombines TRBV9 with TRBJ2-1, with D possibly being TRBD1 or TRBD2 (6 bases each). CDR3 size: 16 residues. V was shortened by 0 bases and J by 5 bases, with 15 bases between the two germline ends. From germline, CDR1 is SGDLS and CDR2 YYNGEE. CDR3 loop: CASSVVPGGGNNEQFF. The CDR3 region has the DNA TGTGCCAGCAGCGTAGTGCCCGGGGGCGGGAACAATGAGCAGTTCTTC.

The CDR3 sequence: CASSLDRGHTEAFF. Written as DNA, the CDR3 is TGTGCCAGCAGCTTAGATCGGGGGCACACTGAAGCTTTCTTT. This chain connects TRBV7-2 to TRBJ1-1; possible D gene TRBD1, 6 bases. The CDR3 consists of 14 residues. From germline, CDR1 is SGHTA and CDR2 FQGNSA. V shed 1 base and J shed 3 bases, with 9 bases lying between them.

The chain carries TRBV6-5 and TRBJ1-1, with D unclear. The germline V gene encodes CDR1 MNHEY and CDR2 SVGAGI. The V gene lost 6 bases and the J gene lost 1 base, with 9 bases spanning the gap. This CDR3 is built from 13 residues. The CDR3 region has the DNA TGTGCCAGCAGAAGGACCCCGAACACTGAAGCTTTCTTT. Residues: CASRRTPNTEAFF.

This chain connects TRBV7-2 to TRBJ2-5, with TRBD2 matching 7 bases. V was clipped by 0 bases and J by 1 base; unmatched bases: 2. This CDR3 region has 15 residues. Looked up from germline, CDR1 is SGHTA and CDR2 is FQGNSA. CDR3 loop: CASSLAGGTQETQYF. CDR3 coding DNA: TGTGCCAGCAGCTTAGCGGGGGGGACCCAAGAGACCCAGTACTTC. Based on the CDR3 plus reference TRBV7-2 and TRBJ2-5, the full variable domain is GAGVSQSPSNKVTEKGKDVELRCDPISGHTALYWYRQSLGQGLEFLIYFQGNSAPDKSGLPSDRFSAERTGGSVSTLTIQRTQQEDSAVYLCASSLAGGTQETQYFGPGTRLLVL.

The chain employs TRBV7-2 and TRBJ1-1; no clear D gene. Trimming pared 2 bases from V and 1 base from J, leaving 8 bases between. The V gene's germline CDR1 is SGHTA and CDR2 FQGNSA. This CDR3 comprises 14 residues. The CDR3 DNA follows: TGTGCCAGCAGCTTAATAGGGAGGAACACTGAAGCTTTCTTT. This encodes CASSLIGRNTEAFF.

The chain links TRBV5-8 to TRBJ2-5, with 8 bases matching TRBD1. The closer fit of TRBJ2-7 to the DNA end suggests the J call may be wrong. CDR3 size: 16 residues. Germline lookup yields CDR1 SGHTS and CDR2 YDEGEE. The CDR3 loop is CASSLYGGTGPSEQYF. Written as DNA, the CDR3 is TGTGCCAGCAGCTTGTATGGTGGGACAGGTCCCTCCGAGCAGTACTTC.

This chain connects TRBV5-1 to TRBJ1-4; tentative D call: TRBD1 (5 bases). This CDR3 has 16 residues. In germline, CDR1 is SGHRS, CDR2 YFSETQ. Deletions cut 0 bases from V and 5 bases from J, with 14 bases between. The CDR3 spells CASSLDVGVGNEKLFF. DNA of the CDR3: TGCGCCAGCAGCTTGGACGTGGGGGTGGGGAATGAAAAACTGTTTTTT.

The J gene is TRBJ1-1, the V gene TRBV6-6; D might be TRBD1 (6 bases). The CDR3 contains 16 residues. Trimming removed 2 bases at V and 4 bases at J, with 17 bases between. The V gene's germline CDR1 is MNHNY and CDR2 SVGAGI (reference sequence). CDR3 bases: TGTGCCAGCAGTTACGCCACACAGGGCCCGGGCACTGAAGCTTTCTTT. This sequence encodes CASSYATQGPGTEAFF.

This sequence joins TRBV5-1 and TRBJ1-2; TRBD1 matches at 7 bases. J was trimmed by 4 bases and V by 0 bases; bases with no gene match: 3. The germline V gene has CDR1 SGHRS and CDR2 YFSETQ. This CDR3 region has 14 residues. The CDR3 loop is CASSLADRFYGYTF. The CDR3 nucleotides read TGCGCCAGCAGCTTGGCGGACAGGTTCTATGGCTACACCTTC. Together with reference TRBV5-1 and TRBJ1-2, the CDR3 gives the full variable domain: KAGVTQTPRYLIKTRGQQVTLSCSPISGHRSVSWYQQTPGQGLQFLFEYFSETQRNKGNFPGRFSGRQFSNSRSEMNVSTLELGDSALYLCASSLADRFYGYTFGSGTRLTVV.

This chain joins TRBV7-8 and TRBJ2-7, with a possible D match to TRBD2 (6 bases). Germline V gene sequence: CDR1 SGHVS, CDR2 FQNEAQ. This CDR3 contains 16 residues. Trimming stripped 1 base from V and 1 base from J, with 14 bases between. CDR3 sequence reads: CASSLGRLGTSYEQYF. DNA for the CDR3: TGTGCCAGCAGCTTAGGGCGGTTGGGGACTTCCTACGAGCAGTACTTC. Filled out from reference TRBV7-8 and TRBJ2-7, the complete variable domain reads GAGVSQSPRYKVAKRGQDVALRCDPISGHVSLFWYQQALGQGPEFLTYFQNEAQLDKSGLPSDRFFAERPEGSVSTLKIQRTQQEDSAVYLCASSLGRLGTSYEQYFGPGTRLTVT.

The table lists this clone with a count of one. The rearrangement uses TRBV2 and TRBJ2-2; TRBD2 aligns across 7 bases. CDR1 is SNHLY, CDR2 FYNNEI, per germline. The CDR3 extends over 14 amino acids. Losses at the gene ends were 6 bases for V and 6 bases for J; bases not matched to a gene: 7. CDR3 amino acids: CASRRLASAGELFF. The DNA for the CDR3 is TGTGCCAGCAGGCGACTAGCATCGGCCGGGGAGCTGTTTTTT. The whole variable domain, filled in from reference TRBV2 and TRBJ2-2, reads EPEVTQTPSHQVTQMGQEVILRCVPISNHLYFYWYRQILGQKVEFLVSFYNNEISEKSEIFDDQFSVERPDGSNFTLKIRSTKLEDSAMYFCASRRLASAGELFFGEGSRLTVL.

Here the CDR3 DNA reads TGTGCCAGCAGCGTAGCTAGCGGGGCCTACAATGAGCAGTTCTTC. As protein: CASSVASGAYNEQFF. V gene TRBV9 combines with J gene TRBJ2-1, with 9 bases fitting TRBD2. The CDR3 consists of 15 residues. Germline CDR1 SGDLS, CDR2 YYNGEE. V dropped 0 bases and J dropped 2; count of bases not matched to a gene: 0.

The chain uses TRBV30 and TRBJ1-1, with TRBD1 identical over 7 bases. CDR3 length: 13 residues. The V gene end was trimmed by 2 bases and the J gene end by 7 bases; junction bases not matched to a gene: 7. Germline V CDR1 and CDR2: GTSNPN, SVGIG (reference sequence). Written as DNA, the CDR3 is TGTGCCTGGAGTTTTACAGGGGAGGGTGAAGCTTTCTTT. Protein: CAWSFTGEGEAFF.

The chain links TRBV30 to TRBJ2-1; no clear D gene. The germline V gene encodes CDR1 GTSNPN and CDR2 SVGIG (reference sequence). Trimming removed 0 bases at V and 5 bases at J, with 11 bases between. CDR3 length: 14 amino acids. The CDR3 DNA reads TGTGCCTGGAGTGTACGGGCGCGAGACAATGAGCAGTTCTTC. Translating it yields CAWSVRARDNEQFF. Looking up the rest from reference TRBV30 and TRBJ2-1 gives the full variable domain: SQTIHQWPATLVQPVGSPLSLECTVEGTSNPNLYWYRQAAGRGLQLLFYSVGIGQISSEVPQNLSASRPQDRQFILSSKKLLLSDSGFYLCAWSVRARDNEQFFGPGTRLTVL.

The chain uses TRBV19 and TRBJ2-1; 12 nucleotides line up with TRBD2. The CDR3 spans 15 residues. Looked up from germline, CDR1 is LNHDA and CDR2 is SQIVND (reference sequence). V lost 6 bases and J lost 5; bases outside the gene matches: 5. The CDR3 nucleotides are TGTGCCAGTAGCACGGGGACTAGCGGGCACAATGAGCAGTTCTTC. Translated, it gives CASSTGTSGHNEQFF.

The J gene is TRBJ1-2, the V gene TRBV7-9; the D is unclear. Per the germline V gene, CDR1 is SEHNR and CDR2 is FQNEAQ (reference sequence). V lost 5 bases and J lost 8, with 15 bases in between. The CDR3 has 13 residues. This CDR3 is CASSPRLGEGYTF. The CDR3 DNA sequence: TGTGCCAGCAGCCCCCGTTTGGGAGAAGGCTACACCTTC.

This chain connects TRBV30 to TRBJ2-5, with TRBD1 matching 7 bases. The CDR3 consists of 14 residues. V shed 3 bases and J 5 bases; nucleotides not matched to a gene: 9. CDR1 and CDR2 (germline): GTSNPN, SVGIG (reference sequence). CDR3 nucleotide sequence: TGTGCCTGGAGATTACAGGGGATACGGGAGACCCAGTACTTC. Residues: CAWRLQGIRETQYF.

V usage is TRBV4-1 and J usage is TRBJ1-2; 8 bases agree with TRBD1. Germline V gene sequence: CDR1 MGHRA, CDR2 YSYEKL. V lost 1 base, J lost 6 bases, and 4 bases stayed unmatched. CDR3 length: 14 amino acids. The CDR3 loop reads CASSQADRDNGYTF. The CDR3 nucleotides read TGCGCCAGCAGCCAAGCGGACAGGGACAATGGCTACACCTTC.

The chain links TRBV10-3 to TRBJ1-5; TRBD1 aligns across 8 bases. This CDR3 is 13 amino acids long. V trimming: 6 bases; J trimming: 6 bases; junction bases outside the gene matches: 4. Looked up from germline, CDR1 is ENHRY and CDR2 is SYGVKD. In DNA form, the CDR3 reads TGTGCCATCAGGGACAGGGAGAGTCAGCCCCAGCATTTT. Translating gives CAIRDRESQPQHF.

This clone was recorded only once. The chain uses TRBV5-1 and TRBJ1-1; 9 bases are shared with TRBD1. Germline CDR1 SGHRS, CDR2 YFSETQ. This CDR3 region has 15 residues. V shed 4 bases and J 10 bases; nucleotides not matched to a gene: 14. DNA for the CDR3: TGCGCCAGCAGCGAATGGACAGGGGCCGGGGATGGAGCTTTCTTT. Residues: CASSEWTGAGDGAFF.

This chain links TRBV7-2 with TRBJ2-3; D is unclear. The V end was cut by 8 bases, the J end by 0 bases, with 12 bases between. Germline lookup yields CDR1 SGHTA and CDR2 FQGNSA. This CDR3 comprises 14 residues. CDR3 residues: CASRRPGSTDTQYF. DNA of the CDR3: TGTGCCAGCCGCCGTCCCGGGAGCACAGATACGCAGTATTTT.